The 23 T cell receptor beta chains reported below all come from one sample, sequenced in a study of tumor-infiltrating lymphocytes in primary liver carcinoma. Unsorted whole blood supplied the RNA, and germline DNA was extracted too. The input was roughly 0.5 ug total RNA; TCR beta cDNA was made from it with a constant-region primer. Slightly modified ARM-PCR served as the procedure for the TCR beta libraries. These libraries came from three rounds of nested multiplex PCR. TRBV1-TRBV30 forward primers paired with a C-beta reverse primer were used in the first two PCR rounds, which ran approximately 10 cycles each. TCRdb fed the multiplex PCR reads into MiXCR, producing one record per CDR3 protein. The profile covers about 350,000 distinct CDR3 sequences, with almost 65% appearing a single time and under 8.5% taken by the ten largest. Sequenced material: peripheral blood. The receptors here all came from a man in his forties or fifties with primary liver carcinoma and hepatitis B virus infection.

The chain employs TRBV5-1 and TRBJ2-7; 12 bases are shared with TRBD2. Germline CDR1 SGHRS, CDR2 YFSETQ. After removal of 2 bases from V and 3 bases from J, the junction contained 3 bases not matched to a gene. The CDR3 totals 15 residues. CDR3 in DNA: TGCGCCAGCAGCTTTGGACTAGCGGGAATCTACGAGCAGTACTTC. It encodes CASSFGLAGIYEQYF. Complete variable domain (other parts from reference TRBV5-1 and TRBJ2-7): KAGVTQTPRYLIKTRGQQVTLSCSPISGHRSVSWYQQTPGQGLQFLFEYFSETQRNKGNFPGRFSGRQFSNSRSEMNVSTLELGDSALYLCASSFGLAGIYEQYFGPGTRLTVT.

In the case of this clonotype: This may come from a read error, since a much larger clone is one base off. CDR3: CSVETDQNEKLFF. The CDR3 DNA sequence: TGCAGCGTTGAAACCGACCAGAATGAAAAACTGTTTTTT. V gene TRBV29-1 combines with J gene TRBJ1-4; no clear D gene. The CDR3 totals 13 residues. Germline V gene sequence: CDR1 SQVTM, CDR2 ANQGSEA. V lost 2 bases, J lost 5 bases, and 9 bases lay in between.

A word on this clonotype: A junction boundary mismatches the germline segment, possibly from a read error. The chain couples TRBV11-2 to TRBJ2-1, with a tentative D call TRBD2 (6 bases). CDR1 is SGHAT and CDR2 is FQNNGV in the germline V gene. The CDR3 consists of 14 residues. Here the CDR3 DNA reads TGTGCCAGCAACATTAGCGGCTCCTACAATGAGCACTTCTTC. Translation gives CASNISGSYNEHFF.

CDR3 residues: CASSLDGPGLAGGNEQFF. CDR3 coding DNA: TGTGCCAGCAGCTTGGACGGTCCGGGACTAGCGGGAGGTAATGAGCAGTTCTTC. The chain has TRBV5-4 and TRBJ2-1, with TRBD2 identical over 15 bases. The CDR3 has 18 amino acids. With V trimmed by 0 bases and J by 7 bases, 8 bases remained unmatched. CDR1 and CDR2 from the germline V gene are SGHNT and YYREEE (reference sequence).

As to this clonotype: A read error may explain this, as a much larger clone is one base away. This chain joins TRBV6-5 and TRBJ1-1; 10 bases are shared with TRBD1. Germline V gives CDR1 MNHEY, CDR2 SVGAGI. V was pared by 2 bases and J by 4 bases, with 7 bases of the junction left unmatched. This CDR3 region has 16 residues. Here the CDR3 reads CASSYRGQGMSTEAFF. The CDR3 DNA reads TGTGCCAGCAGTTACAGGGGACAGGGGATGAGCACTGAAGCTTTCTTT.

With regard to this clonotype: A much larger clone differs by one base, so this may be a read error. The chain carries TRBV6-5 and TRBJ2-2; no clear D. Germline CDR1 and CDR2: MNHEY and SVGAGI. The CDR3 loop spans 13 amino acids. The V end lost 4 bases, the J end lost 4 bases, and 7 bases lay between the germline ends. CDR3 loop: CASSSRLTGELFF. In DNA form, the CDR3 reads TGTGCCAGCAGTTCCCGACTCACCGGGGAGCTGTTTTTT.

This clonotype was seen ten or more times. This rearrangement joins TRBV11-1 to TRBJ2-7; D remains ambiguous. Trimming stripped 2 bases from V and 3 bases from J, with 8 bases between. The germline gives CDR1 SGHAT, CDR2 FQDESV (reference sequence). CDR3 length equals 13 residues. DNA for the CDR3: TGTGCCAGCAGCTTAAATCCTAACTACGAGCAGTACTTC. Amino acid sequence: CASSLNPNYEQYF.

Remarks on this clonotype: Since a much larger clone is just one base distant, this may be a read error. The rearrangement joins TRBV4-2 to TRBJ2-3, with D hard to call. The CDR3 is made up of 16 amino acids. Germline CDR1 is LGHNA and CDR2 is YNFKEQ. For the CDR3, the DNA is TGTGCCAGCAGCCCAGGATCCCATTTAAGCAAAGATACGCAGTATTTT. Translation: CASSPGSHLSKDTQYF.

This clonotype has just a few counts. V is TRBV12-3 or TRBV12-4 and J is TRBJ1-5; 7 nucleotides line up with TRBD1. The CDR3 contains 15 residues. J lost 2 bases, V lost 6 bases, and 7 bases had no gene match. The CDR3: CASRRQGTGNQPQHF. Written as DNA, the CDR3 is TGTGCCAGCAGACGACAGGGAACAGGCAATCAGCCCCAGCATTTT.

Of note for this clonotype: A much larger clone lies a single base off, so this may be a read error. V and J are TRBV6-6 and TRBJ2-3; perhaps TRBD2 as D (6 bases). The CDR3 totals 15 residues. Germline-derived CDR1 and CDR2 are MNHNY and SVGAGI (reference sequence). CDR3 sequence (DNA): TGTGCCAGCAGTTGGAGCGGGTCTAGCACAGATATGCAGTATTTT. It yields the protein CASSWSGSSTDMQYF.

This clonotype was found many times. The chain uses TRBV11-3 and TRBJ2-1; D uncertain. This CDR3 is 13 amino acids long. Germline V lookup: CDR1 SGHNT, CDR2 YENEEA. V was clipped by 4 bases and J by 6 bases, with 10 bases between them. The CDR3 DNA is TGTGCCAGCAGCTCGGTTCCAGGCAATGAGCAGTTCTTC. It is translated as CASSSVPGNEQFF.

CDR3 residues: CASTITDEQYF. In DNA, the CDR3 is TGCGCCAGCACTATCACGGACGAGCAGTACTTC. This sequence joins TRBV10-2 and TRBJ2-7; the D is unclear. The CDR3 has 11 residues. The ends were cut back, 7 bases at V and 5 bases at J, with 9 bases in the middle. Germline assignment: CDR1 WSHSY and CDR2 SAAADI.

In regard to this clonotype: This may be a read error, as it is one base from a much larger clone. CDR3 nucleotides: TGCGCCACCAGCCCCACTGGGGGCTTCTACGAGCAGTACTTC. Residues: CATSPTGGFYEQYF. The chain couples TRBV4-1 to TRBJ2-7; possibly TRBD1 for D (6 bases). The CDR3 is 14 amino acids. CDR1 MGHRA and CDR2 YSYEKL come from the germline V gene.

A note on this clonotype: At one end, the junction sequence differs from germline, possibly due to a read error. The CDR3 DNA reads as TGTGACAGCAGTATAGACTCGGCGGTTTGGGCACACAATGAGCAGTTCTTC. This translates into CDSSIDSAVWAHNEQFF. V and J are TRBV11-2 and TRBJ2-1; D ambiguous. The CDR3 sequence is 17 residues long. Germline CDR1 reads SGHAT; CDR2 reads FQNNGV.

The chain carries TRBV11-2 and TRBJ2-2, with D perhaps being TRBD1 or TRBD2 (5 bases each). Germline V lookup: CDR1 SGHAT, CDR2 FQNNGV. The CDR3 is made up of 17 amino acids. Deletions cut 1 base from V and 5 bases from J, with 17 bases between. DNA of the CDR3: TGTGCCAGCAGCTTAGCGAGACGCCTGAGGGGTACCGGGGAGCTGTTTTTT. Translated: CASSLARRLRGTGELFF.

This clonotype was observed once. A much larger clone differs by one base, so this may be a read error. This chain joins TRBV6-5 and TRBJ1-6; 7 bases map to TRBD1. Germline assignment: CDR1 MNHEY and CDR2 SVGAGI. CDR3 length: 16 amino acids. In DNA, the CDR3 is TGTGCCAGCAGACGGCCGGGAATAGACAGGGATTCACCCCCCCACTTT. Translated, it gives CASRRPGIDRDSPPHF.

At least ten counts were recorded for this clonotype. The rearrangement uses TRBV10-3 and TRBJ2-1, with 9 bases lining up with TRBD2. Germline V gene lookup returns CDR1 ENHRY and CDR2 SYGVKD. This CDR3 region has 16 residues. V shed 6 bases, J shed 0 bases, and the junction held 6 bases outside the gene matches. CDR3 sequence: CAIRDFSGSSYNEQFF. For the CDR3, the DNA is TGTGCCATCAGGGATTTTAGCGGGAGCTCCTACAATGAGCAGTTCTTC.

A word on this clonotype: One end of the junction is discordant with germline, which a read error may explain. CDR3 sequence reads: CSVGGLTSADTQYF. The CDR3 DNA follows: TGCAGCGTTGGTGGTTTGACTAGCGCAGATACTCAGTATTTT. V gene TRBV29-1 combines with J gene TRBJ2-3; 8 nucleotides match TRBD2. Germline assignment: CDR1 SQVTM and CDR2 ANQGSEA. The CDR3 extends over 14 amino acids.

This clonotype was seen just once. The chain uses TRBV28 and TRBJ2-1; TRBD1 or TRBD2 may be the D gene (6 bases each). The germline CDR1 and CDR2 sequences are MDHEN and SYDVKM. CDR3 length: 17 amino acids. V was clipped by 7 bases and J by 5 bases, with 24 bases between them. The DNA of the CDR3 is TGTGCCAGCATACGACGGGCACAGGGACTTTACAACAATGAGCAGTTCTTC. Amino acids: CASIRRAQGLYNNEQFF.

This clonotype was detected only a few times. V is TRBV10-3 and J is TRBJ2-3, with a possible D match to TRBD2 (5 bases). V was pared by 4 bases and J by 1 base, with 12 bases between. Germline CDR1 is ENHRY and CDR2 is SYGVKD. This CDR3 spans 15 amino acids. DNA for the CDR3: TGTGCCATCAGTGGCCGGGGAGACGGCACAGATACGCAGTATTTT. Translated: CAISGRGDGTDTQYF.

On this clonotype: A junction end diverges from the germline sequence, so it may reflect a read error. The chain has TRBV6-5 and TRBJ2-1; D remains unclear. Per the germline V gene, CDR1 is MNHEY and CDR2 is SVGAGI. The CDR3 extends over 12 amino acids. The CDR3 region has the DNA TGTACCAGCAGTTACGCAGTCGGCCCCGAGTTCTTC. Its protein is CTSSYAVGPEFF.

With regard to this clonotype: A much larger clone differs by one base, so this may be a read error. The chain links TRBV29-1 to TRBJ1-4, with D hard to call. Germline V lookup: CDR1 SQVTM, CDR2 ANQGSEA. V lost 0 bases and J 7 bases, leaving 12 bases between the germline ends. The CDR3 totals 14 residues. The CDR3 region has the DNA TGCAGCGTTGAAGATTCGAAATTCTGTGAAAAACTGTTTTTT. Translating gives CSVEDSKFCEKLFF. The full variable domain, in which reference TRBV29-1 and TRBJ1-4 provide the parts outside the CDR3, is SAVISQKPSRDICQRGTSLTIQCQVDSQVTMMFWYRQQPGQSLTLIATANQGSEATYESGFVIDKFPISRPNLTFSTLTVSNMSPEDSSIYLCSVEDSKFCEKLFFGSGTQLSVL.

In its sample, this clonotype was seen once. A much more abundant neighbour one base away suggests this may be a read error. This chain joins TRBV6-5 and TRBJ2-7, with no clear D. Germline CDR1 is MNHEY and CDR2 is SVGAGI. The length of the CDR3 is 14 residues. V lost 0 bases, J lost 2 bases, and 8 bases lay in between. The CDR3: CASSYSGDAYEQYF. The CDR3 nucleotides read TGTGCCAGCAGTTACTCAGGAGACGCCTACGAGCAGTACTTC.